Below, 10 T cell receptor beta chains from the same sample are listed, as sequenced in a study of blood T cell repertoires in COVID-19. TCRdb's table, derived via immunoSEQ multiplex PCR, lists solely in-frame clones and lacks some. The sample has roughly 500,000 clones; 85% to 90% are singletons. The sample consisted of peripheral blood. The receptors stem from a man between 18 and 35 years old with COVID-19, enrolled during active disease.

The CDR3 region has the DNA TGTGCCAGTACCAGCTTGGGTAGCGGGGCCAATGAGCAGTTCTTC. Protein product: CASTSLGSGANEQFF. This rearrangement joins TRBV19 to TRBJ2-1; 8 positions match TRBD2. The germline V gene encodes CDR1 LNHDA and CDR2 SQIVND (reference sequence). CDR3 length: 15 residues. With 7 bases clipped from V and 6 bases from J, the junction kept 11 bases outside the gene matches.

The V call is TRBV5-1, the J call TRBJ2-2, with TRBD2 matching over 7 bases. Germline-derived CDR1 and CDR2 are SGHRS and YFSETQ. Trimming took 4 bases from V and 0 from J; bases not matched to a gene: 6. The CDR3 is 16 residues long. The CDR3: CASSPRGDANTGELFF. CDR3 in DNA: TGCGCCAGCAGCCCCCGGGGGGACGCGAACACCGGGGAGCTGTTTTTT.

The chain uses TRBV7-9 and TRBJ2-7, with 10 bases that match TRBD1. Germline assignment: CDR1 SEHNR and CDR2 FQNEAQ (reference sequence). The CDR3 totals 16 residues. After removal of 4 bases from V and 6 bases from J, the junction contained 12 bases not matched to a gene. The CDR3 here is CASSSTAGTGASEQYF. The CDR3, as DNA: TGTGCCAGCAGCTCCACGGCCGGGACAGGGGCTTCCGAGCAGTACTTC.

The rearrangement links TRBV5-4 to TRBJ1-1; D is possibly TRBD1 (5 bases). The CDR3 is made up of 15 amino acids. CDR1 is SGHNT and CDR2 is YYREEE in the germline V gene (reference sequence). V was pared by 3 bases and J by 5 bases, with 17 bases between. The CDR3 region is CASSSGTGVGTEAFF. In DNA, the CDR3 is TGTGCCAGCAGCTCCGGAACGGGGGTGGGGACTGAAGCTTTCTTT.

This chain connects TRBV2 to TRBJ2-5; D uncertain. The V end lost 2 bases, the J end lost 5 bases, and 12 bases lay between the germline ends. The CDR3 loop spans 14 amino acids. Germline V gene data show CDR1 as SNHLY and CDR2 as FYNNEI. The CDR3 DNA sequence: TGTGCCAGCAGTGAATCCCCCACACAGGAGACCCAGTACTTC. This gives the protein CASSESPTQETQYF.

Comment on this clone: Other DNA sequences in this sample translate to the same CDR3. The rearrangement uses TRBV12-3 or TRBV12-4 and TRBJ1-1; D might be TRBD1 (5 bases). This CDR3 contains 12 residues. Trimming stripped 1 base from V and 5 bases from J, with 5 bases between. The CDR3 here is CASSLEGTEAFF. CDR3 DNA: TGTGCCAGCAGTTTAGAGGGGACTGAAGCTTTCTTT.

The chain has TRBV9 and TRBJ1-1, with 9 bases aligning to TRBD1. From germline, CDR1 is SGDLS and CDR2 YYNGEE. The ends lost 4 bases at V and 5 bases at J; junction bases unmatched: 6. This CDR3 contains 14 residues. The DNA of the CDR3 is TGTGCCAGCAGCCCCCGGGACAGGGAGACTGAAGCTTTCTTT. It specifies CASSPRDRETEAFF.

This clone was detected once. The CDR3, as DNA: TGTGCCAGCACCGCTACCCCGCGGGAGTTAAGCGAGACCCAGTACTTC. Translated, it gives CASTATPRELSETQYF. The chain joins TRBV11-2 to TRBJ2-5; 7 bases agree with TRBD2. This CDR3 contains 16 residues. After removal of 7 bases from V and 5 bases from J, the junction contained 16 bases not matched to a gene. Germline V gives CDR1 SGHAT, CDR2 FQNNGV.

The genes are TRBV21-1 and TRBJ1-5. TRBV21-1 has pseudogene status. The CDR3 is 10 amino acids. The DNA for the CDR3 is TGTGCCAGCAGCAACTTTACTCAGCATTTT. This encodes CASSNFTQHF.

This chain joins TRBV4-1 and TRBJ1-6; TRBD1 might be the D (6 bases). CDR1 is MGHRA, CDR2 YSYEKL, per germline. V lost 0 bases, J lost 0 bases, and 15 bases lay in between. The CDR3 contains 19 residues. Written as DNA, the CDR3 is TGCGCCAGCAGCCAAGACCGCGGACAGCAAAGCTCCTATAATTCACCCCTCCACTTT. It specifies CASSQDRGQQSSYNSPLHF.